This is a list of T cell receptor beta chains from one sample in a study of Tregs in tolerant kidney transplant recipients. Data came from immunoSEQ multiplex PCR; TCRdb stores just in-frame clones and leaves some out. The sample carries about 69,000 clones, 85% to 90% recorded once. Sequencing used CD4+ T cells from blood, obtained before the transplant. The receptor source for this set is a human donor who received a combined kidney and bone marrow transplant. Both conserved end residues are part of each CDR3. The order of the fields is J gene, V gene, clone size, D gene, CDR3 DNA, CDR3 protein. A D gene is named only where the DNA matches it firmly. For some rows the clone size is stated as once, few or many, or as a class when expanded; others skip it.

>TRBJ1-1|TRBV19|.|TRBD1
TGTGCCAGTAGTATAACGCCCAGGACAGGGTTGATTACTGAAGCTTTCTTT
CASSITPRTGLITEAFF
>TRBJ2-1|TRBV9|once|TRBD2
TGTGCCAGCAGCGTAGCTCCGGCGGGAGGGAAGGGTGAGCAGTTCTTC
CASSVAPAGGKGEQFF
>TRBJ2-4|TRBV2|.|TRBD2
TGTGCCAGCACGGGGGCGGGAGGCGTCAAAAACATTCAGTACTTC
CASTGAGGVKNIQYF
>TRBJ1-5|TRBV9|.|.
TGTGCCAGCAGCGTAGAGGAGGAAAACCATCAGCCCCAGCATTTT
CASSVEEENHQPQHF
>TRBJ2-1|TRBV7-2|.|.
TGTGCCAGCAGCTTATACGGTCCGGGACTGGGTTACAATGAGCAGTTCTTC
CASSLYGPGLGYNEQFF
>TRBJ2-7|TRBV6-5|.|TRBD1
TGTGCCAGCAGTTACTCGGGACAGGGAGGTCTAGAGTACTTC
CASSYSGQGGLEYF
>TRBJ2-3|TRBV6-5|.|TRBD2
TGTGCCACCACTAGCGGTACAGATACGCAGTATTTT
CATTSGTDTQYF
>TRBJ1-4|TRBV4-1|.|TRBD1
TGCGCCAGCAGCAAGGCTGGGGCAGGGGGCGGAAAAACTAATGAAAAACTGTTTTTT
CASSKAGAGGGKTNEKLFF
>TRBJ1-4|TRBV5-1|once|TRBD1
TGCGCCAGCAGCTTGGGGACAGGCAATGAAAAACTGTTTTTT
CASSLGTGNEKLFF
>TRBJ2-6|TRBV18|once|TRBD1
TGTGCCAGCGGGACAGGGACCGGGGCCAACGTCCTGACTTTC
CASGTGTGANVLTF
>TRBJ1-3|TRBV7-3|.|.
TGTGCCAGCAGCCGCCCCCCGTTTGGGCAGGGTGATGGAAACACCATATATTTT
CASSRPPFGQGDGNTIYF
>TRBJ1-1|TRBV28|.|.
TGTGCCAGCACCCGGAGCATTGAAGCTTTCTTT
CASTRSIEAFF
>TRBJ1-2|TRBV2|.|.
TGTGCCAGCAGTGAACAGGGGCCCTCGGATGGCTACACCTTC
CASSEQGPSDGYTF
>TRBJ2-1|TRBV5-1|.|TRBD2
TGCGCCAGCAGCTTCCCTAGCGGTCCCTTCGATGAGCAGTTCTTC
CASSFPSGPFDEQFF
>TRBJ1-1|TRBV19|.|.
TGTGCCAGTAGTATTGAAGGGGGCACTGAAGCTTTCTTT
CASSIEGGTEAFF
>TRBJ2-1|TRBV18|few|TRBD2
TGTGCCAGCTCACAACGGCGGGAGTATCCCTACAATGAGCAGTTCTTC
CASSQRREYPYNEQFF
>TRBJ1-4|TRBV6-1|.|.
TGTGCCAGCAGCCGCGGGTATGAAAAACTGTTTTTT
CASSRGYEKLFF
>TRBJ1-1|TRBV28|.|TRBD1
TGTGCCAGCGGGACAGCGAACACTGAAGCTTTCTTT
CASGTANTEAFF
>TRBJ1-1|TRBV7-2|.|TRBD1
TGTGCCAGCAGACAACGACAGGGGATGAACACTGAAGCTTTCTTT
CASRQRQGMNTEAFF
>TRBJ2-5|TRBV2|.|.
TGTGCCAGCAGTTCGGACAGTATAGAGACCCAGTACTTC
CASSSDSIETQYF
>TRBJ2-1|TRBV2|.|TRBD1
TGTGCCAGCAACCCGGACAGGGGAAGCTACAATGAGCAGTTCTTC
CASNPDRGSYNEQFF
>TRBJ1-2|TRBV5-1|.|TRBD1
TGCGCCAGCAGCTTGGGAAAACAGGGGGCCGGTGGCTACACCTTC
CASSLGKQGAGGYTF
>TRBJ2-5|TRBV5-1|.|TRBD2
TGCGCCAGCAGCTTGAACCCTAGCGGGAGCAGTAGAGAGACCCAGTACTTC
CASSLNPSGSSRETQYF
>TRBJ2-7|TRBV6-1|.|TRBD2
TGTGCCAGCAGGGCGACTAGCGGGAGCCCCTACGAGCAGTACTTC
CASRATSGSPYEQYF
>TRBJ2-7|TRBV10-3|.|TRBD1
TGTGCCATCAGTGCAGACAGGGTCGCAAAGTCAGATTACGAGCAGTACTTC
CAISADRVAKSDYEQYF
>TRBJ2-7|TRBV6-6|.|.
TGTGCCAGCAGCCGCGGACAGTCCTACGAGCAGTACTTC
CASSRGQSYEQYF
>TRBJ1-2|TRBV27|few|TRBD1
TGTGCCAGCAGTCCGGTGACAGGGAATTCCTATGGCTACACCTTC
CASSPVTGNSYGYTF
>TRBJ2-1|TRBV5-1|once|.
TGCGCCAGCAGCTTGGGAGACTATAGCAATGAGCAGTTCTTC
CASSLGDYSNEQFF
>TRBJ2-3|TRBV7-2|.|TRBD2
TGTGCCAGCAGCGCAACCGGGACTAGCGCAGATACGCAGTATTTT
CASSATGTSADTQYF
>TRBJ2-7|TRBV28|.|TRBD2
TGTGCCAGCAGGTTGGGACTAGCGGGAGCCTACGAGCAGTACTTC
CASRLGLAGAYEQYF
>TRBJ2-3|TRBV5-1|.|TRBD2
TGCGCCAGCAGCTTTGGACTAGCGGGGGGCACAGATACGCAGTATTTT
CASSFGLAGGTDTQYF
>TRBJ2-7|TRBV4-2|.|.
TGTGCCAGCAGCCAAGATTTTGCAGTGTACGAGCAGTACTTC
CASSQDFAVYEQYF
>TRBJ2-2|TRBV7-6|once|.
TGTGCCAGCACGGCGGGTTACACCGGGGAGCTGTTTTTT
CASTAGYTGELFF
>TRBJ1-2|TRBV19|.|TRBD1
TGTGCCAGTACCGACGACAGGGGCGCTGGCTACACCTTC
CASTDDRGAGYTF
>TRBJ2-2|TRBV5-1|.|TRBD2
TGCGCCAGCAGTGGACTAGCGGGAGGGGTTCGGCCCGGGGAGCTGTTTTTT
CASSGLAGGVRPGELFF
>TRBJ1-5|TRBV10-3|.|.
TGTGCCATCAGCCCAAACAACAGGGATCATCAGCCCCAGCATTTT
CAISPNNRDHQPQHF
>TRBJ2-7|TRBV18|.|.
TGTGCCAGCTCACCACCGAGCCAGGAATACGAGCAGTACTTC
CASSPPSQEYEQYF
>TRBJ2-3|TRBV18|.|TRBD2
TGTGCCAGCTCACCGCCGGGACTAAGCACAGATACGCAGTATTTT
CASSPPGLSTDTQYF
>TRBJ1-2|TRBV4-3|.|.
TGCGCCAGCAGCCAACCCGGGGGGGTAGGTGGCTACACCTTC
CASSQPGGVGGYTF
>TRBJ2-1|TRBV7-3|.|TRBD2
TGTGCCAGCAGCCCGAGAGCCGGGACTAGCGTTAATGAGCAGTTCTTC
CASSPRAGTSVNEQFF
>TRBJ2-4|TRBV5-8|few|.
TGTGCCAGCAGCCATCAGTACTTC
CASSHQYF
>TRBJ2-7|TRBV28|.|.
TGTGCCAGCAGTTTAGGCCCACGAACCTACGAGCAGTACTTC
CASSLGPRTYEQYF
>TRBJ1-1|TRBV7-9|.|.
TGTGCCAGCAGCTCCGGGACATACAGCCCGAACACTGAAGCTTTCTTT
CASSSGTYSPNTEAFF
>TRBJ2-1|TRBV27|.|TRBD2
TGTGCCAGCAGTTTAGAACTAGCGACCTACAATGAGCAGTTCTTC
CASSLELATYNEQFF
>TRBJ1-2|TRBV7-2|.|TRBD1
TGTGCCAGCAGCTTTCAGTCGACAGGGGAAAACTATGGCTACACCTTC
CASSFQSTGENYGYTF
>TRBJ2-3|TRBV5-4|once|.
TGTGCCAGCAGCTTGGCCGATAAGCGGCGCACAGATACGCAGTATTTT
CASSLADKRRTDTQYF
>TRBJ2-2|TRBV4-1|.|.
TGCGCCAGCAGCCGAGACCCAACCGGGGAGCTGTTTTTT
CASSRDPTGELFF
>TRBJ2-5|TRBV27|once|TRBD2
TGTGCCAGCAGGGTGGCGGGAGTAGAGACCCAGTACTTC
CASRVAGVETQYF
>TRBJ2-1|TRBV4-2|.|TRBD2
TGTGCCAGCAGTAGCGGGAGGGACCCCCACAATGAGCAGTTCTTC
CASSSGRDPHNEQFF
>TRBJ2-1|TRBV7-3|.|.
TGTGCCAGCAGCTGGCAGGGGAGCTCCTACAATGAGCAGTTCTTC
CASSWQGSSYNEQFF
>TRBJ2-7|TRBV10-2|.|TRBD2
TGCGCCAGCGAGGGACTAGGCAACGAGCAGTACTTC
CASEGLGNEQYF
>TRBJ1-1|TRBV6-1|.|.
TGTGCCAGCAATTTCAGGAGGGCTGAAGCTTTCTTT
CASNFRRAEAFF
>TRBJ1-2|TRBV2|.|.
TGTGCCAGCAGAAGGGAGAGGGACTATGGCTACACCTTC
CASRRERDYGYTF
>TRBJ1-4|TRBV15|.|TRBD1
TGTGCCACCAGCACGAACAGGGGGGATGGTGAAAAACTGTTTTTT
CATSTNRGDGEKLFF
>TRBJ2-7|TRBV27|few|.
TGTGCCAGCAGTTTAGCAGGGGAGCAGTACTTC
CASSLAGEQYF
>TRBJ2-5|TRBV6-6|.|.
TGTGCCAGCAGCCTAGCGACAACCCAGTACTTC
CASSLATTQYF